The present entry profiles one T cell receptor beta chain with its context. The antigen remains unidentified. This entry comes from a study of regulatory T cells in long-lasting Graves disease. Study outcomes and limitations: Persistent patients shared some 2,500 public clonotypes among themselves. Newly diagnosed patients shared fewer, at about a thousand.

As for time point: newly diagnosed GD, antithyroid drugs for less than 3 months. Researchers made the TCR library from RNA that was extracted from PBMCs. Construction of TCR beta libraries relied on iRepertoire HTBI primers and on Arm-PCR targeting CDR3 regions. TCRdb independently ran MiXCR on the multiplex PCR reads; one entry per CDR3 protein. The sample lists roughly 530,000 distinct CDR3 sequences, more than 15% occurring once. This sample also belongs to another study, concerning T cells in Graves' hyperthyroidism and ophthalmopathy.

This receptor was identified in a woman aged 40 to 65 with Graves disease. This material consisted of peripheral blood mononuclear cells (PBMCs), taken at new diagnosis, from a patient treated with antithyroid drugs.

CDR3 sequence (DNA): TGCGCCAGCAGCTTGGTTCAGTTGGAGACCCAGTACTTC. Its protein is CASSLVQLETQYF. This chain joins TRBV5-1 and TRBJ2-5; D is unclear. CDR3 length equals 13 residues. The germline CDR1 and CDR2 sequences are SGHRS and YFSETQ. V was pared by 0 bases and J by 5 bases, with 8 bases between.